The source of this T cell receptor (beta chain) is a study of cytomegalovirus exposure and HLA in healthy donors. On this clone itself: The antigen is undetermined.

This CDR3 is 14 amino acids long. Trimming took off 3 bases at V and 7 bases at J, with 13 bases between the two ends. Per the germline V gene, CDR1 is MNHEY and CDR2 is SVGAGI. Primers included in the PCR were 60 Vbeta and 13 Jbeta primers. Authors' processing steps: Unique TCR beta chains totaled some 80 million in a later count, with roughly 10 million of them shared. Clones were read by immunoSEQ multiplex PCR, and TCRdb kept only the in-frame ones, dropping some. V and J calls and clone size are given by that table; D and trimming were obtained from the DNA. The table has approximately 170,000 clones, around 85% seen once; the top ten hold 1%. General study results and limits: Most TCR beta V segments were productive about 90% or about 30% of the time in an earlier analysis. In most subjects, TCR beta sequences reportedly gave accurate predictions of HLA-A and HLA-B alleles. Later work found that TCR association rates differed between HLA loci; DRB1 had the most and HLA-C the fewest.

The specimen sequenced was PBMCs. This sequence joins TRBV6-5 and TRBJ2-1, with D uncertain. This clonotype originated in a boy younger than 10 in good health and CMV-seronegative. DNA for the CDR3: TGTGCCAGCAGTTATTTTAAGAGTGATAATGAGCAGTTCTTC. This translates into CASSYFKSDNEQFF.